Following are 7 T cell receptor beta chains from one sample sequenced in a study of technical replicates of blood from a handful of donors. Method: immunoSEQ multiplex PCR; TCRdb's copy keeps in-frame clones and lacks some. The table shows more than 45,000 clones, with less than 95% occurring only once. The sequencing input was PBMCs. All receptors derive from a human donor in good health. Some clones in this sample may be carry-over from other donors' samples.

This clone was counted a single time. The chain links TRBV11-2 to TRBJ2-7; D may be TRBD2 (5 bases). The CDR3 extends over 14 amino acids. V lost 4 bases, J lost 2 bases, and 12 bases lay in between. The germline V gene has CDR1 SGHAT and CDR2 FQNNGV. The DNA for the CDR3 is TGTGCCAGCAGCTCAACCGGGATTACCTACGAGCAGTACTTC. Protein product: CASSSTGITYEQYF. Full variable domain (outside the CDR3, taken from reference TRBV11-2 and TRBJ2-7): EAGVAQSPRYKIIEKRQSVAFWCNPISGHATLYWYQQILGQGPKLLIQFQNNGVVDDSQLPKDRFSAERLKGVDSTLKIQPAKLEDSAVYLCASSSTGITYEQYFGPGTRLTVT.

This chain uses TRBV6-1 with TRBJ2-3; 7 bases fit TRBD1. The CDR3 is made up of 16 amino acids. V was clipped by 1 base and J by 7 bases; unmatched bases: 11. Germline loops: CDR1 MNHNS, CDR2 SASEGT. This CDR3 is CASSEGTGRWVNTQYF. CDR3 nucleotide sequence: TGTGCCAGCAGTGAAGGGACAGGCCGTTGGGTGAATACGCAGTATTTT.

This chain links TRBV4-3 with TRBJ1-2; a possible D gene is TRBD1 (5 bases). Germline assignment: CDR1 LGHNA and CDR2 YSLEER. The CDR3 totals 14 residues. Trimming pared 0 bases from V and 5 bases from J, leaving 10 bases between. CDR3 in DNA: TGCGCCAGCAGCCAAGATGACAGCCTATATGGCTACACCTTC. Amino acids: CASSQDDSLYGYTF.

V usage is TRBV19 and J usage is TRBJ1-5; D call uncertain. Deletions cut 3 bases from V and 3 bases from J, with 12 bases between. Germline V lookup: CDR1 LNHDA, CDR2 SQIVND (reference sequence). This CDR3 spans 15 amino acids. The DNA of the CDR3 is TGTGCCAGTAGTATTCCGCCGAACAACAATCAGCCCCAGCATTTT. Translated: CASSIPPNNNQPQHF.

The V gene is TRBV2, the J gene TRBJ1-6; a possible D gene is TRBD1 (6 bases). Germline CDR1 is SNHLY and CDR2 is FYNNEI. V was pared by 3 bases and J by 8 bases, with 14 bases between. This CDR3 has 15 amino acids. The CDR3: CASSESGGSDSPLHF. CDR3 nucleotide sequence: TGTGCCAGCAGTGAGTCGGGGGGCAGTGATTCACCCCTCCACTTT.

The chain links TRBV18 to TRBJ1-1; D ambiguous. The CDR3 is 13 residues long. With 3 bases removed from V and 2 bases from J, the gap between germline ends came to 7 bases. CDR1 is KGHSH, CDR2 LQKENI, per germline. The CDR3 DNA sequence: TGTGCCAGCTCACCTAATAAAAACACTGAAGCTTTCTTT. This codes for CASSPNKNTEAFF.

The CDR3 bases are TGTGCCAGCAGCGTTGGAGCGGGCGACACAGATACGCAGTATTTT. Amino acids: CASSVGAGDTDTQYF. The chain is built from TRBV9 and TRBJ2-3; weak D call: TRBD2 (6 bases). V gave up 2 bases and J gave up 2 bases, with 12 bases separating them. Germline V gene lookup returns CDR1 SGDLS and CDR2 YYNGEE. The CDR3 covers 15 residues.